What follows are 12 T cell receptor beta chains derived from one specimen sequenced in a study of cytomegalovirus exposure and HLA in healthy donors. Assay: immunoSEQ multiplex PCR; the TCRdb copy retains only in-frame clones and omits some. This table has 150,000 to 200,000 clones, approximately 86% appearing once. Sequencing was done on a sample of PBMCs. The receptors derive from a man aged 18 to 30 in good health and CMV-seropositive.

The CDR3 here is CASGGGRLASGANVLTF. For the CDR3, the DNA is TGTGCCTCTGGCGGGGGGCGTCTCGCGTCGGGGGCCAACGTCCTGACTTTC. The V gene is TRBV19, the J gene TRBJ2-6, with 8 nucleotides matching TRBD2. This CDR3 comprises 17 residues. From germline, CDR1 is LNHDA and CDR2 SQIVND (reference sequence). The V gene end was trimmed by 11 bases and the J gene end by 4 bases; junction bases not matched to a gene: 16.

This chain connects TRBV7-2 to TRBJ2-7, with 7 bases fitting TRBD1. Germline V CDR1 and CDR2: SGHTA, FQGNSA. J gave up 2 bases and V 6 bases, and 10 bases lay outside the gene matches. The CDR3 spans 15 residues. This CDR3 reads CASSADRVSPYEQYF. CDR3 DNA: TGTGCCAGCAGTGCCGACAGGGTGAGCCCCTACGAGCAGTACTTC. Full variable domain (remainder filled in from reference TRBV7-2 and TRBJ2-7): GAGVSQSPSNKVTEKGKDVELRCDPISGHTALYWYRQSLGQGLEFLIYFQGNSAPDKSGLPSDRFSAERTGGSVSTLTIQRTQQEDSAVYLCASSADRVSPYEQYFGPGTRLTVT.

V is TRBV30 and J is TRBJ2-3; D not resolved. CDR1 and CDR2 (germline): GTSNPN, SVGIG (reference sequence). This CDR3 comprises 14 residues. V dropped 1 base and J dropped 2 bases, with 10 bases sitting between them. This CDR3 is CAWSGWAHTDTQYF. CDR3 bases: TGTGCCTGGAGTGGATGGGCCCACACAGATACGCAGTATTTT.

The chain uses TRBV2 and TRBJ1-5, with D possibly being TRBD1 (5 bases). Trimming took 2 bases from V and 11 from J, leaving 16 bases between them. Germline assignment: CDR1 SNHLY and CDR2 FYNNEI. The CDR3 totals 14 residues. CDR3 DNA: TGTGCCAGCAGTGAAACACAGGCCCTTTGGGCCCAGCATTTT. Translating gives CASSETQALWAQHF.

This chain uses TRBV29-1 with TRBJ2-3, with D maybe TRBD1 (5 bases). Looked up from germline, CDR1 is SQVTM and CDR2 is ANQGSEA. Trimming removed 7 bases from V and 0 bases from J, with 11 bases in between. This CDR3 has 13 amino acids. CDR3 nucleotide sequence: TGCAGCGCCGAGACAGTTAGCACAGATACGCAGTATTTT. Translated, it gives CSAETVSTDTQYF.

V gene TRBV19 combines with J gene TRBJ1-1, with D perhaps matching TRBD1 (6 bases). The CDR3 is 14 residues long. The V and J ends lost 4 bases and 5 bases respectively, with 14 bases between them. The germline gives CDR1 LNHDA, CDR2 SQIVND (reference sequence). CDR3 sequence (DNA): TGTGCCAGTAGTAAAGCACAGGGTGGAACTGAAGCTTTCTTT. Encoded protein: CASSKAQGGTEAFF.

J is TRBJ2-7 and V is TRBV7-3, with 10 bases matching TRBD1. Per germline, CDR1 SGHTA and CDR2 FQGTGA. The V and J ends lost 1 base and 4 bases, in that order; junction bases with no gene match: 7. The CDR3 loop spans 16 amino acids. In DNA form, the CDR3 reads TGTGCCAGCAGCTTAAATGCGGGACAGGGGATGTACGAGCAGTACTTC. It specifies CASSLNAGQGMYEQYF.

The V and J genes are TRBV7-9 and TRBJ2-2, with 8 positions matching TRBD1. This CDR3 comprises 16 residues. Germline CDR1 reads SEHNR; CDR2 reads FQNEAQ (reference sequence). Trimming cost V 4 bases and J 5 bases; bases outside gene matches: 9. This CDR3 reads CASSSADRGATGELFF. For the CDR3, the DNA is TGTGCCAGCAGCTCCGCAGACAGGGGTGCAACCGGGGAGCTGTTTTTT. Full variable domain (rest looked up from reference TRBV7-9 and TRBJ2-2): DTGVSQNPRHKITKRGQNVTFRCDPISEHNRLYWYRQTLGQGPEFLTYFQNEAQLEKSRLLSDRFSAERPKGSFSTLEIQRTEQGDSAMYLCASSSADRGATGELFFGEGSRLTVL.

The genes are TRBV30 and TRBJ1-2, with 7 nucleotides matching TRBD1. Germline V CDR1 and CDR2: GTSNPN, SVGIG (reference sequence). The V and J ends lost 3 bases and 8 bases, in that order; junction bases with no gene match: 6. CDR3 length: 12 amino acids. CDR3 coding DNA: TGTGCCTGGAGCATGACAGGGAAAGGCTACACCTTC. Protein sequence: CAWSMTGKGYTF. The complete variable domain, with remaining parts taken from reference TRBV30 and TRBJ1-2, reads SQTIHQWPATLVQPVGSPLSLECTVEGTSNPNLYWYRQAAGRGLQLLFYSVGIGQISSEVPQNLSASRPQDRQFILSSKKLLLSDSGFYLCAWSMTGKGYTFGSGTRLTVV.

This chain joins TRBV27 and TRBJ1-1, with unresolved D. CDR3 length equals 14 residues. Looked up from germline, CDR1 is MNHEY and CDR2 is SMNVEV (reference sequence). The V and J ends lost 3 bases and 1 base respectively, with 9 bases between them. The CDR3 protein is CASSFSYGNTEAFF. CDR3 coding DNA: TGTGCCAGCAGTTTTTCCTATGGGAACACTGAAGCTTTCTTT.

This clone was seen ten or more times. The chain couples TRBV6-5 to TRBJ1-3; D is undetermined. CDR3 size: 15 residues. Germline CDR1 reads MNHEY; CDR2 reads SVGAGI. V lost 4 bases to trimming and J lost 4 bases, with 14 bases between them. CDR3 in DNA: TGTGCCAGCAGTTCCACGGGTTATCCCGGAAACACCATATATTTT. Its protein product is CASSSTGYPGNTIYF.

This clone appeared a single time. The chain combines TRBV15 with TRBJ2-5, with TRBD2 as a possible D gene (6 bases). The V end was cut by 5 bases, the J end by 2 bases, with 21 bases between. The CDR3 is 17 amino acids. Germline assignment: CDR1 LNHNV and CDR2 YYDKDF (reference sequence). The CDR3: CATSDRDFQLVQETQYF. CDR3 coding DNA: TGTGCCACCAGCGACCGGGACTTTCAACTAGTACAAGAGACCCAGTACTTC.